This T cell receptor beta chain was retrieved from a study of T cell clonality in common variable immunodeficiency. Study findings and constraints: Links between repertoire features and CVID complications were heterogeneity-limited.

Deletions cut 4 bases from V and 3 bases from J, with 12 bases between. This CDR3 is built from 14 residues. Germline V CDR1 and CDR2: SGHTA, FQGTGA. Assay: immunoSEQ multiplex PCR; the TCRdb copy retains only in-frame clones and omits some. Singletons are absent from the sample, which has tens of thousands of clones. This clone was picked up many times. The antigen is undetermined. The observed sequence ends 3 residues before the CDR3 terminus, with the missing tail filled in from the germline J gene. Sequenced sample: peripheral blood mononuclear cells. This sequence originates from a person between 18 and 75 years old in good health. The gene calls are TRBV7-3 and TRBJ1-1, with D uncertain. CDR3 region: CASSYRGGDTEAFF. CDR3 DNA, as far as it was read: TGTGCCAGCAGCTACAGAGGCGGGGACACTGAA.